Below, one T cell receptor beta chain is given with its context. Its antigen is currently not known. The input lacks base qualities; no much larger clone sits a single base away. The library was obtained by the immunoSEQ multiplex PCR assay. RNA was extracted from all samples and reverse transcribed into cDNA, which served as template for TCR sequencing. First-strand cDNA was synthesized using SuperScript III with a 2:1 mix of oligo-dT and random hexamers. A synthetic immune receptor repertoire was used to measure amplification bias, and any remaining bias was corrected computationally. The authors processed their data as follows. After raw reads were preprocessed to remove errors, the CDR3 was defined following IMGT conventions as running from the conserved cysteine to phenylalanine. Clonality was computed by normalizing Shannon entropy by log2 of the number of productive unique TCRs and subtracting the result from 1. CD4 or CD8 identity of scalp clones was inferred by cross-referencing scalp TCRbeta sequences with sorted blood CD4 and CD8 repertoires. TCRdb stores this immuneACCESS table with in-frame sequences only. Part of the clones is absent; in the studies checked, under half of the shortfall reflects unresolved V genes, and no reason is known for the rest. That table supplies the V and J calls and clone size; D and trimming were determined from the DNA. This sample gives 150,000 to 200,000 clones in total; 50% to 75% of them show up just once. The ten largest clonotypes hold 14% to 15% of the sample.

These data originate in a study of CD8+ T cells in alopecia areata (dated by TCRdb to the late 2010s). A note on the overall study: Treated patients were enrolled in an open-label pilot trial of oral tofacitinib, 5 to 10 mg twice daily, for moderate-to-severe alopecia areata. Tofacitinib was administered for 6 to 18 months, and 6 months of follow-up off drug were then conducted to assess delayed response and recurrence. The study used high-throughput TCRbeta sequencing to examine T cell clonal expansion in alopecia areata, in both the C3H/HeJ mouse model and human patients. In humans, TCRbeta sequencing was performed on scalp tissue and on sorted CD4+ and CD8+ peripheral blood T cells from healthy controls and from patients with patchy or totalis/universalis alopecia areata. Biopsies were taken from tofacitinib-treated patients at baseline and at 4 and 24 weeks of treatment, and a later scalp biopsy was taken in several of the tofacitinib-treated patients. Scalp clonality was compared among normal scalp (n=4), patchy alopecia areata scalp (n=8), and alopecia totalis/universalis scalp (n=8). The RNA source kit depended on sample type: the PAXgene miRNA kit for fixed scalp, the miRNeasy kit for PBMCs, and the RNeasy kit for mouse skin. Amplification of TCRbeta CDR3 regions was done by immunoSEQ multiplex PCR using 35 Vbeta forward primers and 13 Jbeta reverse primers. General findings and caveats noted by the study authors: Resident alphabeta T cells in normal human skin are also sequenced, complicating scalp TCR repertoire analysis, unlike mouse skin dominated by gammadelta T cells. Compared with normal scalp, lesional scalp, particularly in alopecia totalis/universalis, had higher clonality and more expanded CD8+ clones, which suggests antigenic drive. Compared with mice, TCR sequences shared between patients were less clear, possibly partly because of HLA diversity across the patient population.

Trimming removed 5 bases from V and 5 bases from J; the gene matches leave 14 bases unexplained. From the cysteine up to the phenylalanine, the CDR3 has a length of 18 residues. The read is trimmed to its CDR3 DNA, 54 bases read in frame from base 1. In the germline V gene (reference sequence), CDR1 corresponds to MNHEY and CDR2 to SMNVEV. The sample's time point, from its label and the paper: baseline before oral tofacitinib. From alopecia areata patients, peripheral blood was collected along with lesional scalp punch biopsies. PBMCs were separated by density centrifugation and stained for CD3, CD4 and CD8, after which CD4+ and CD8+ T cells were sorted on a FACSAria.

The receptor was isolated from a human donor with alopecia areata. The specimen comprised CD4+ T cells sorted from blood, sampled at week 0. The V and J segments used are TRBV27 and TRBJ2-5, with TRBD2 identical over 13 junction bases. The CDR3 reads CASSPNGLAGVPGETQYF. The DNA is as follows: TGTGCCAGCAGTCCCAACGGACTAGCGGGGGTCCCCGGGGAGACCCAGTACTTC.